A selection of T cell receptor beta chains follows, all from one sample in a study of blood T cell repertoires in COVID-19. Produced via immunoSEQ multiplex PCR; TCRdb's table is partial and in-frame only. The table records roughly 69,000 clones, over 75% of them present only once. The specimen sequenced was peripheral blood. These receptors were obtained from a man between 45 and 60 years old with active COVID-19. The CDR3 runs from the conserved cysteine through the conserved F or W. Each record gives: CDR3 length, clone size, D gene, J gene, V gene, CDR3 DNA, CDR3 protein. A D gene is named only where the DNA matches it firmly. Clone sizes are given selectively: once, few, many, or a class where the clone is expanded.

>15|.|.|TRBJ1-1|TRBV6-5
TGTGCCAGCAGCCTGGGAGGGCGGAGGAACACTGAAGCTTTCTTT
CASSLGGRRNTEAFF
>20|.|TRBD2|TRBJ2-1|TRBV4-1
TGCGCCAGCAGCCTCGGACGGCTAGCGGGACCCCTTAACCTCCGCAATGAGCAGTTCTTC
CASSLGRLAGPLNLRNEQFF
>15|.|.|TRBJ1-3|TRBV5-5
TGTGCCAGCAGCTTGGTGGCGGGGGCAAGAAACACCATATATTTT
CASSLVAGARNTIYF
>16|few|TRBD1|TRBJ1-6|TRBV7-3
TGTGCCAGCAGCGAAAGGGGTGGGACAGGAGTCGGGCCCCTCCACTTT
CASSERGGTGVGPLHF
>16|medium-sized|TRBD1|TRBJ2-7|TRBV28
TGTGCCAGCAGTGAAACCGGGACAGGCGATTCCTACGAGCAGTACTTC
CASSETGTGDSYEQYF
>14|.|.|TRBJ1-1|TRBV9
TGTGCCAGCAGCGTAACGAGGGATAGGACTGAAGCTTTCTTT
CASSVTRDRTEAFF
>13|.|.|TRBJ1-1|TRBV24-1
TGTGCCACCAGTGATTGGGAGTGGACTGAAGCTTTCTTT
CATSDWEWTEAFF
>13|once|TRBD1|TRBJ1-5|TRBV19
TGTGCCAGAACTCCCGACAGGGTTCAGCCCCAGCATTTT
CARTPDRVQPQHF
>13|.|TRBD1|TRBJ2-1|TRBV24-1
TGTGCCACCCGACAGGGGGCTGAAGATGAGCAGTTCTTC
CATRQGAEDEQFF
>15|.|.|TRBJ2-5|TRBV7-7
TGTGCCAGCAGCTTAGCGACGACTGTCCAAGAGACCCAGTACTTC
CASSLATTVQETQYF
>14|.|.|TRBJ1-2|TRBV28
TGTGCCAGCAGTGCCACAGGGACTAACTATGGCTACACCTTC
CASSATGTNYGYTF
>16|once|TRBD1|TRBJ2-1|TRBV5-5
TGTGCCAGCAGCTTGGTAGGGGGCAGGGGCTACAATGAGCAGTTCTTC
CASSLVGGRGYNEQFF
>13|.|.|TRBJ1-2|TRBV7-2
TGTGCCAGCAGCCCACACGAGGGTGGAGGCTACACCTTC
CASSPHEGGGYTF
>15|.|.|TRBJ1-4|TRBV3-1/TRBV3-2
TGTGCCAGCAGCCGGGGGGGCGCAACTAATGAAAAACTGTTTTTT
CASSRGGATNEKLFF
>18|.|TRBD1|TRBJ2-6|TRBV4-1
TGCGCCAGCAGCTATGGAGGACAGGGAAACTCTGGGGCCAACGTCCTGACTTTC
CASSYGGQGNSGANVLTF
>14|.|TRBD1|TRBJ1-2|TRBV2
TGTGCCAGCAGTTTACAGGGGGCAGGCTATGGCTACACCTTC
CASSLQGAGYGYTF
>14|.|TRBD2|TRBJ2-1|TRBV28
TGTGCCAGCATGGGGACTAGCGCGGTGTATGAGCAGTTCTTC
CASMGTSAVYEQFF
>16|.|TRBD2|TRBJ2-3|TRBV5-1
TGCGCCAGCAGCTTGGCAGCGGGATCTAGCACAGATACGCAGTATTTT
CASSLAAGSSTDTQYF
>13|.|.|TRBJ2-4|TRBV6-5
TGTGCCAGCAGTTTAATAGAGAAAAACATTCAGTACTTC
CASSLIEKNIQYF
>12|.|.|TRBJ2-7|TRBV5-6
TGTGCCAGCAGCTTGGGCGGTTACGAGCAGTACTTC
CASSLGGYEQYF
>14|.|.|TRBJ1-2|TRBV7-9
TGTGCCAGCAGCTTAGAGACAGCGCCTGGGGGCTACACCTTC
CASSLETAPGGYTF
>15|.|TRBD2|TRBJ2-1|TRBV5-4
TGTGCCAGCGCTGTACTAGCGCCTACCTACAATGAGCAGTTCTTC
CASAVLAPTYNEQFF
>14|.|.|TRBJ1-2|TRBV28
TGTGCCAGCAGTTTCACCGGGACTAGGTCGGGCTACACCTTC
CASSFTGTRSGYTF
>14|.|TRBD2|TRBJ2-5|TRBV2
TGTGCCAGCGGGGGGCGGGGGGCCCAAGAGACCCAGTACTTC
CASGGRGAQETQYF
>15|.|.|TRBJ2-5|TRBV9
TGTGCCAGCAGCCACTACGGCAGGGCCCAAGAGACCCAGTACTTC
CASSHYGRAQETQYF
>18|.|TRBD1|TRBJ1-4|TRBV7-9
TGTGCCAGCAGCGCCGGGACAGGGGGCGGACCCACTAATGAAAAACTGTTTTTT
CASSAGTGGGPTNEKLFF
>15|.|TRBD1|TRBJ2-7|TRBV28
TGTGCCAGCAGTCTCACAGGGGAAGTCGGGGACGAGCAGTACTTC
CASSLTGEVGDEQYF
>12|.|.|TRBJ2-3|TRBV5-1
TGCGCCAGCAGCGAGAACCGAGATACGCAGTATTTT
CASSENRDTQYF
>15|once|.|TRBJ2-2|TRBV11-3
TGTGCCAGCAGCTTAGGACTGGCGGACACCGGGGAGCTGTTTTTT
CASSLGLADTGELFF
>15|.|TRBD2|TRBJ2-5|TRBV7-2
TGTGCCAGCAGCTTTTCGGGCGGGAGGGGAGAGACCCAGTACTTC
CASSFSGGRGETQYF
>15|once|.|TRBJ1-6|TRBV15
TGTGCCACCAGCAGAGAAACAGCTTATAATTCACCCCTCCACTTT
CATSRETAYNSPLHF
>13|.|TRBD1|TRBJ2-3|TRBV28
TGTGCCAGCGGCAGGGGGCCGCCCAATACGCAGTATTTT
CASGRGPPNTQYF
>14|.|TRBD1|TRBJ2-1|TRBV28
TGTGCCAGCAGGGACAGGGCCCCCTACAATGAGCAGTTCTTC
CASRDRAPYNEQFF
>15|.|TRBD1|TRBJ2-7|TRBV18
TGTGCCAGCTCACCCCCTGGACAGGGGGCCCTTGGGCAGTACTTC
CASSPPGQGALGQYF
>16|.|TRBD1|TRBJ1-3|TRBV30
TGTGCCTGGGAAAAAGGGACAGGCCGCTCTGGAAACACCATATATTTT
CAWEKGTGRSGNTIYF
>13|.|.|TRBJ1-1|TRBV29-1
TGCAGCGTCACGGAGCTGGTGGTCTCTGAAGCTTTCTTT
CSVTELVVSEAFF
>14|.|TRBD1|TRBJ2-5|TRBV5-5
TGTGCCAGCAGTTACCCCAGGGGGCAAGAGACCCAGTACTTC
CASSYPRGQETQYF
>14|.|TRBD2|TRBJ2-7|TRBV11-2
TGTGCCAGCAGATTGACTAGCGGGGCCTACGAGCAGTACTTC
CASRLTSGAYEQYF
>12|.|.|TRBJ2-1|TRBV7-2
TGTGCCAGCAGCCGTACTTACAATGAGCAGTTCTTC
CASSRTYNEQFF
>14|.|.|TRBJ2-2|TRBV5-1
TGCGCCAGCACCAAGGAGCCGAACACCGGGGAGCTGTTTTTT
CASTKEPNTGELFF
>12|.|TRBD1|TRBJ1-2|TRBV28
TGTGCCAGCTTTACAGGGGGGAATGGCTACACCTTC
CASFTGGNGYTF
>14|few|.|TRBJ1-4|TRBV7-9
TGTGCCAGCAGTCACGGGACAACTAATGAAAAACTGTTTTTT
CASSHGTTNEKLFF
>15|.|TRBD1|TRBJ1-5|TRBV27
TGTGCCAGCAGTTTATGGGGACAGGGGGATCAGCCCCAGCATTTT
CASSLWGQGDQPQHF
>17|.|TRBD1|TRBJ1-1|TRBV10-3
TGTGCCATCAGTGCCCTCTCTACAGGGGGAATGAACACTGAAGCTTTCTTT
CAISALSTGGMNTEAFF
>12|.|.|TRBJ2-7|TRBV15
TGTGCCACCAGCAGAGATAAAGCGGAGCAGTACTTC
CATSRDKAEQYF
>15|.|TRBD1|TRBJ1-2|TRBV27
TGTGCCACCCGACGGGACAGAGAGGGAGTTTATGGCTACACCTTC
CATRRDREGVYGYTF
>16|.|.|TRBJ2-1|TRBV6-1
TGTGCCAGCAGTGAAGCGGAACAGCGTTACTCCAGGGGGCAGTTCTTC
CASSEAEQRYSRGQFF
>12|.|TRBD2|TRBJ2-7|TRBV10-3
TGTGCCATCAGTGATGCGGGGGACGAGCAGTACTTC
CAISDAGDEQYF
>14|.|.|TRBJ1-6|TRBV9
TGTGCCAGCAGCGCCTCAGGGCACGATTCACCCCTCCACTTT
CASSASGHDSPLHF
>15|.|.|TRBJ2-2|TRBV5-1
TGCGCCAGCAGCTTAGACAACTCTAACACCGGGGAGCTGTTTTTT
CASSLDNSNTGELFF